This TCR beta chain is drawn from a study of blood T cell repertoires in COVID-19. About the study: PBMCs, B-cell-depleted T cells, or T cells were the source of the cDNA or gDNA that made up the material.

Authors' analysis steps: From reference gene primer amplification, estimates of nucleated cell counts were derived. Profiling relied on immunoSEQ multiplex PCR, and the TCRdb table lists in-frame clones only, not all of them. V and J calls plus clone size are reproduced from that table; the DNA served to infer D and trimming. Counted here are 350,000 to 500,000 clones, about 90% occurring once; the ten biggest clones make up 0.8% to 0.9%. About this clone itself: The junction and the germline gene differ at one end; a read error may be behind it.

The length of the CDR3 is 10 residues. Enrollment of patients from Seattle took place during active infection, with longitudinal follow-up. The TCR was taken from a man in his late teens or twenties with COVID-19, enrolled during active disease. The sequenced sample was peripheral blood. J is TRBJ1-1 and V is TRBV12-3 or TRBV12-4; D is unresolved. In nucleotides, the CDR3 is TGTGCCAGCAGTTTAAATGCCTTAGCGTTT. It encodes CASSLNALAF.